What follows describes a single T cell receptor beta chain. Its cognate antigen is unknown. This table comes from immunoSEQ multiplex PCR, and its TCRdb copy is limited to in-frame clones, with some not included. Here the sample spans around 78,000 clones, about 82% being singletons. These data originate in a study of T cell responses to AZD1222 COVID-19 vaccine. Broader study findings: Without day 14 samples, only post-peak T cell repertoires were studied. Among AZD1222 vaccinees, only five to seven were seropositive at baseline. Clonal diversity was possibly underestimated, and white British individuals and females predominated among donors.

CDR3 length equals 13 residues. Per the germline V gene, CDR1 is SGHNT and CDR2 is YYREEE (reference sequence). V was pared by 3 bases and J by 7 bases, with 11 bases between. This TCR derives from an adult in good health. The V and J genes are TRBV5-4 and TRBJ1-5; D is possibly TRBD1 (5 bases). This material consisted of peripheral blood, taken on day 0 of AZD1222 vaccination. The CDR3: CASSSESGQPQHF. For the CDR3, the DNA is TGTGCCAGCAGCTCGGAATCAGGGCAGCCCCAGCATTTT.